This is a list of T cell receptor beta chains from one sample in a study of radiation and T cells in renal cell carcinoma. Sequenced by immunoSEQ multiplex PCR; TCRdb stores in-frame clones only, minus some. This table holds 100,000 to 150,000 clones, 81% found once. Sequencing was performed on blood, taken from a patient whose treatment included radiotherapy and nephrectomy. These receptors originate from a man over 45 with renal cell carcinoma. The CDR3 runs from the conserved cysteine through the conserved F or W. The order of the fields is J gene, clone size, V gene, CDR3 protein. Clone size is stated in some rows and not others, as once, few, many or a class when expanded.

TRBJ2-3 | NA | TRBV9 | CASSVVLAGTQYF
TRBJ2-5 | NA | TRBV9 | CASSVGVEVQETQYF
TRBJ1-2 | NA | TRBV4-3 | CASSQEYNYGYTF
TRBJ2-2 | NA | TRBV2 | CASSEWTGELFF
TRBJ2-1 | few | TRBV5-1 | CASSLRGGYNEQFF
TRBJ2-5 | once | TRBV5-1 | CASSLALAGGVQETQYF
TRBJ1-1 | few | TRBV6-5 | CASSFAAAGTTEAFF
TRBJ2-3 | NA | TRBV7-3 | CASSFLTGGYADTQYF
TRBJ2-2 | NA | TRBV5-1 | CASSLEEYTGELFF
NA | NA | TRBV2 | CASIGRGTTYEQYF
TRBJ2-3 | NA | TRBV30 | CAWSRPGQALDTQYF
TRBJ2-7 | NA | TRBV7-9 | CASSLTAPRNEQYF
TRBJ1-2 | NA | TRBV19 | CASSRQLYGYTF
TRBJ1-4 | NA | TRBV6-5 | CASSYGTTNEKLFF
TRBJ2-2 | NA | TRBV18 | CASGGQGYTGELFF
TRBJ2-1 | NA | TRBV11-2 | CASSATSGAYNEQFF
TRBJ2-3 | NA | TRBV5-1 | CASSATSGTGGTQYF
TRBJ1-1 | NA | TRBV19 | CASKLDTQGDRAGAEAFF
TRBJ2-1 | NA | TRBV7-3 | CASSHGQGEGEQFF
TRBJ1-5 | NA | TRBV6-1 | CASSDRQGFDQPQHF
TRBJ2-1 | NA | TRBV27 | CASSSDRGNEQFF
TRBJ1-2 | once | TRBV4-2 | CASSQDPAGGINYGYTF
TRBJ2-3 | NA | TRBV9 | CASSVEAGTASTDTQYF
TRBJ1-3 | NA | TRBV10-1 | CASSPGTRNTIYF
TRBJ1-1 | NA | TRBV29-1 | CSARLGTEAFF
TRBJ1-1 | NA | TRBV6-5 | CASSWTARNTEAFF
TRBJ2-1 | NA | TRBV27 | CASSPYPPPEMNEQFF
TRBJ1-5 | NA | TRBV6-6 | CASRPDRRVNQPQHF
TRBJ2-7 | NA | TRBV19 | CASSDFGVTYEQYF
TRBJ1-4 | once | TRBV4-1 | CASSPRGREKLFF
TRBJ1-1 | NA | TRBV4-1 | CASSQDWGSTEAFF
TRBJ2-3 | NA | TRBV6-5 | CASSSGQSHTDTQYF
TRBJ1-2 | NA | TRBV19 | CASSTTAGAGYTF
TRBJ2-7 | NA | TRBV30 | CAWSVLGGRSSYEQYF
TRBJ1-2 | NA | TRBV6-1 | CASTEQGDYGYTF
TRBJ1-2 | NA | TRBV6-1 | CASSEALTGFFTAGYTF
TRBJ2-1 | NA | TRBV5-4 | CASSLGLAAGFNEQFF
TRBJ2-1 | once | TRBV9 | CASSVRPTGNEQFF
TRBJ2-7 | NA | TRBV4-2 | CASSQGQNSYEQYF
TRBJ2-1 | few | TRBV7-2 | CASSGRGDEQFF